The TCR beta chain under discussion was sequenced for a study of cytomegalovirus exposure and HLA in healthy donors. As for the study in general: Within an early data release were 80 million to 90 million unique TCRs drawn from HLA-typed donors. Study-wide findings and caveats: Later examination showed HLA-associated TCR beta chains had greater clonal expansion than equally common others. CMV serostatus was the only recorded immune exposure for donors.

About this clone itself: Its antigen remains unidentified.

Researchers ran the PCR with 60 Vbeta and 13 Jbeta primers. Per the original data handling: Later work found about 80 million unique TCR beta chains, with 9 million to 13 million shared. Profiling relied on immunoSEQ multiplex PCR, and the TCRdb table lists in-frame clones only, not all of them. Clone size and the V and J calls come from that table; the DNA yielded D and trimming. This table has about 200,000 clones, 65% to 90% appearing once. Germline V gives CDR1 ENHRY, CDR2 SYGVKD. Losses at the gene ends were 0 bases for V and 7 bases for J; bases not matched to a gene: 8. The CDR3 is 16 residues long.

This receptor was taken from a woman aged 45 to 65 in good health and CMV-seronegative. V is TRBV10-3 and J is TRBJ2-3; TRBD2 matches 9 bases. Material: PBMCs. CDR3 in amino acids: CAISESTSGSTNTQYF. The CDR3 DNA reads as TGTGCCATCAGTGAGTCGACTAGCGGCTCCACGAATACGCAGTATTTT.